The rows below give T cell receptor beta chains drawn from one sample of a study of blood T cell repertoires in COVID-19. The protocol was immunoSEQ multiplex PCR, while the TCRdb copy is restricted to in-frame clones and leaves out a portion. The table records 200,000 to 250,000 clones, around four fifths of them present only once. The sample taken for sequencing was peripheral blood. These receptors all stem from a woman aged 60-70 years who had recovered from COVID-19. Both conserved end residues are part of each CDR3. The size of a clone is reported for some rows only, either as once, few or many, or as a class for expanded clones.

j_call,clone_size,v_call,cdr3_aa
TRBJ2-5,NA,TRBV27,CASSLWATQETQYF
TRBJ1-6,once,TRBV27,CASTPETPGGLDSPLHF
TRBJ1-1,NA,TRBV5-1,CASSLVESGEAFF
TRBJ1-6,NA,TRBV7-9,CASSTGNSPLHF
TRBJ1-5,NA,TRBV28,CASSFARVPNQPQHF
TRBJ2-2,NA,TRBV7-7,CASSGNGVGTGVDTGELFF
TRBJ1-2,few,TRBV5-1,CASSLEGYSGYTF
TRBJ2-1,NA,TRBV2,CASRKGSYNEQFF
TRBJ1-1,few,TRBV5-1,CASRLTGGTEAFF
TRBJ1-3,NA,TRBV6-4,CASSEVECVLGNTIYF
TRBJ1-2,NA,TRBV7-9,CASSLDQGQNYGYTF
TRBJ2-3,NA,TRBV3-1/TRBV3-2,CASSQPLTPTDTSGGLDTQYF
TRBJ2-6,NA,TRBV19,CASSIGGGISGANVLTF
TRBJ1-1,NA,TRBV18,CASSPQETAGTEAFF
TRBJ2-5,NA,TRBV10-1,CASSATRSETQYF
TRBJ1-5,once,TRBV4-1,CASSRLTGSNQPQHF
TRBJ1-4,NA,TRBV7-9,CASSLQGGEEKLFF
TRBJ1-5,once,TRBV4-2,CASSPEAGGRSGNQPQHF
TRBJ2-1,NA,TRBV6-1,CASSEALNTGWNEQFF
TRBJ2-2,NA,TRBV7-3,CASSLTGKGAGNTGELFF